These 18 T cell receptor beta chains were all obtained from the same sample, sequenced in a study of blood T cell repertoires in COVID-19. Clones were sequenced by immunoSEQ multiplex PCR, and TCRdb holds only the in-frame ones, with some missing. The sample has fewer than 110,000 clones, 85% to 95% seen once. The sequencing sample was made of peripheral blood. These receptors were collected from a woman aged 30 to 39 with acute or convalescent COVID-19.

This rearrangement joins TRBV19 to TRBJ1-2; D is ambiguous. There are 13 residues in the CDR3. V lost 3 bases and J lost 2, with 7 bases in between. The germline gives CDR1 LNHDA, CDR2 SQIVND (reference sequence). The CDR3 sequence is CASSIVGNYGYTF. Here the CDR3 DNA reads TGTGCCAGTAGTATTGTCGGGAACTATGGCTACACCTTC.

In nucleotides, the CDR3 is TGTGCCAGCAGCCCCTACGGACAGGCCAGGAACACTGAAGCTTTCTTT. Protein sequence: CASSPYGQARNTEAFF. The gene calls are TRBV28 and TRBJ1-1; TRBD1 matches at 7 bases. Germline V gene lookup returns CDR1 MDHEN and CDR2 SYDVKM. Trimming removed 6 bases from V and 1 base from J; junction bases left unmatched: 11. CDR3 length: 16 residues.

The rearrangement uses TRBV9 and TRBJ2-1; 9 bases map to TRBD1. V lost 0 bases, J lost 9 bases, and 7 bases stayed unmatched. This CDR3 comprises 15 residues. Germline loops: CDR1 SGDLS, CDR2 YYNGEE. The CDR3 bases are TGTGCCAGCAGCGTAGACACAGGGGGCCTCGGTGAGCAGTTCTTC. This translates into CASSVDTGGLGEQFF.

This chain uses TRBV12-2 with TRBJ2-7; the table's D gene call, TRBD2, was not cross checked with the DNA. TRBV12-2 is given as a pseudogene. The CDR3 loop spans 16 amino acids. This chain's CDR3 is CASRLSSSGRRYEQYF. In nucleotides, the CDR3 is TGTGCAAGTCGCTTAAGCTCTAGCGGGAGGAGGTACGAGCAGTACTTC.

The chain joins TRBV5-4 to TRBJ1-1; possible D gene TRBD1, 6 bases. The CDR3 runs to 14 residues. Germline CDR1 SGHNT, CDR2 YYREEE (reference sequence). V lost 5 bases and J lost 1, with 12 bases in between. This CDR3 reads CASRRQESNTEAFF. The DNA for the CDR3 is TGTGCCAGCAGACGACAGGAATCGAACACTGAAGCTTTCTTT. Supplemented by reference TRBV5-4 and TRBJ1-1, the full variable domain reads ETGVTQSPTHLIKTRGQQVTLRCSSQSGHNTVSWYQQALGQGPQFIFQYYREEENGRGNFPPRFSGLQFPNYSSELNVNALELDDSALYLCASRRQESNTEAFFGQGTRLTVV.

This clone was seen once. The V and J genes are TRBV29-1 and TRBJ1-1, with D possibly being TRBD1 (6 bases). The V end lost 3 bases, the J end lost 8 bases, and 10 bases lay between the germline ends. CDR3 length: 11 amino acids. CDR1 SQVTM and CDR2 ANQGSEA come from the germline V gene. CDR3 sequence reads: CSVDIRGEAFF. CDR3 bases: TGCAGCGTTGATATCAGGGGAGAAGCTTTCTTT. Looking up the rest from reference TRBV29-1 and TRBJ1-1 gives the full variable domain: SAVISQKPSRDICQRGTSLTIQCQVDSQVTMMFWYRQQPGQSLTLIATANQGSEATYESGFVIDKFPISRPNLTFSTLTVSNMSPEDSSIYLCSVDIRGEAFFGQGTRLTVV.

This chain joins TRBV5-5 and TRBJ2-1; 9 bases fit TRBD2. From germline, CDR1 is SGHKS and CDR2 YYEKEE (reference sequence). V lost 0 bases to trimming and J lost 2 bases; unmatched junction nucleotides: 3. The CDR3 is 16 amino acids. The DNA for the CDR3 is TGTGCCAGCAGCTTGGTGACTAGCGGTACCTACAATGAGCAGTTCTTC. This translates into CASSLVTSGTYNEQFF.

The chain links TRBV5-1 to TRBJ1-2, with TRBD1 identical over 8 bases. Germline-derived CDR1 and CDR2 are SGHRS and YFSETQ. J gave up 6 bases and V 0 bases, and 7 bases lay outside the gene matches. The CDR3 has 15 residues. The CDR3 nucleotides are TGCGCCAGCAGCTTGGAGGGACAGGAGGTCGATGGCTACACCTTC. Encoded protein: CASSLEGQEVDGYTF.

This chain joins TRBV9 and TRBJ2-2; 11 positions agree with TRBD2. Germline assignment: CDR1 SGDLS and CDR2 YYNGEE. CDR3 size: 18 residues. Unmatched junction bases numbered 8, after V lost 4 bases and J lost 0 bases. The CDR3 loop reads CASSTRLAGTANTGELFF. Written as DNA, the CDR3 is TGTGCCAGCAGCACCCGACTAGCGGGGACCGCGAACACCGGGGAGCTGTTTTTT. Full variable domain (remainder filled in from reference TRBV9 and TRBJ2-2): DSGVTQTPKHLITATGQRVTLRCSPRSGDLSVYWYQQSLDQGLQFLIQYYNGEERAKGNILERFSAQQFPDLHSELNLSSLELGDSALYFCASSTRLAGTANTGELFFGEGSRLTVL.

The V and J genes are TRBV19 and TRBJ2-1; 14 nucleotides line up with TRBD2. In germline, CDR1 is LNHDA, CDR2 SQIVND (reference sequence). V was clipped by 0 bases and J by 9 bases; unmatched bases: 7. CDR3 size: 17 residues. The CDR3 protein is CASSIDTGLAGVSEQFF. For the CDR3, the DNA is TGTGCCAGTAGTATAGATACGGGACTAGCGGGAGTCAGTGAGCAGTTCTTC.

The V and J genes are TRBV3-1 (or the pseudogene TRBV3-2) and TRBJ1-2, with D unresolved. Per the germline V gene, CDR1 is LGHDT and CDR2 is YNNKEL (reference sequence). CDR3 length equals 14 residues. V was clipped by 0 bases and J by 6 bases, with 11 bases between them. CDR3 coding DNA: TGTGCCAGCAGCCAAGACTCGGGGTTCAATGGCTACACCTTC. Its protein is CASSQDSGFNGYTF.

This clone appeared a single time. This chain joins TRBV4-1 and TRBJ1-2; a possible D gene is TRBD1 (5 bases). Trimming removed 1 base at V and 6 bases at J, with 24 bases between. The CDR3 has 18 amino acids. The germline V gene encodes CDR1 MGHRA and CDR2 YSYEKL. CDR3 region: CASSQVPVGGDDSDGYTF. In DNA form, the CDR3 reads TGCGCCAGCAGCCAAGTGCCCGTGGGAGGGGACGATTCGGATGGCTACACCTTC.

The chain uses TRBV7-6 and TRBJ2-7; 12 bases match TRBD2. Germline lookup yields CDR1 SGHVS and CDR2 FNYEAQ. The J segment lost 4 bases and the V segment lost 6 bases, leaving 7 bases of the junction unmatched. The CDR3 loop spans 15 amino acids. The CDR3 here is CASRELAGGPYEQYF. CDR3 DNA: TGTGCCAGCAGGGAGCTAGCGGGAGGGCCTTACGAGCAGTACTTC.

This chain uses TRBV5-1 with TRBJ1-4; D perhaps matches TRBD1 (6 bases). Germline V gene lookup returns CDR1 SGHRS and CDR2 YFSETQ. The CDR3 is 18 amino acids. V was trimmed by 0 bases and J by 5 bases, leaving 20 bases between them. The CDR3 loop reads CASSLVYRGAARNEKLFF. CDR3 nucleotides: TGCGCCAGCAGCTTGGTTTATCGGGGGGCGGCCCGAAATGAAAAACTGTTTTTT.

The CDR3 nucleotides are TGTGCCAGCAGCGCACTACGGACTAGCGGAAGGGACGAGCAGTACTTC. Translated: CASSALRTSGRDEQYF. The rearrangement uses TRBV9 and TRBJ2-7, with 10 bases aligning to TRBD2. CDR1 and CDR2 (germline): SGDLS, YYNGEE. The CDR3 loop spans 16 amino acids. After removal of 3 bases from V and 5 bases from J, the junction contained 11 bases not matched to a gene.

This chain joins TRBV18 and TRBJ2-3, with D hard to call. There are 15 residues in the CDR3. Between the trimmed V and J ends, which lost 3 bases and 1 base, there was a span of 11 bases. In germline, CDR1 is KGHSH, CDR2 LQKENI. Written as DNA, the CDR3 is TGTGCCAGCTCACCCCGCGGTTTGGGCACAGATACGCAGTATTTT. Translating it yields CASSPRGLGTDTQYF.

This CDR3 is CASAPVGATNYGYTF. The CDR3 region has the DNA TGTGCCAGCGCCCCGGTGGGCGCGACGAACTATGGCTACACCTTC. This sequence joins TRBV19 and TRBJ1-2; no reliable D call. The CDR3 extends over 15 amino acids. The V gene's germline CDR1 is LNHDA and CDR2 SQIVND (reference sequence). Trimming cost V 9 bases and J 2 bases, with 19 bases left between them.

V usage is TRBV27 and J usage is TRBJ2-7; 8 bases are a match to TRBD1. The germline CDR1 and CDR2 sequences are MNHEY and SMNVEV (reference sequence). The CDR3 spans 14 residues. The junction had 3 bases not matched to a gene; V was cut back by 2 bases and J by 3 bases. CDR3 protein: CASSLKQGGYEQYF. As DNA, the CDR3 is TGTGCCAGCAGTTTAAAACAGGGGGGCTACGAGCAGTACTTC.